This passage covers 15 T cell receptor beta chains from one sample sequenced in a study of blood T cell repertoires in COVID-19. TCRdb's copy holds only in-frame clones and misses some; the assay was immunoSEQ multiplex PCR. The table records under 300,000 clones, around 90% of them present only once. Sequenced sample: PBMCs or T cells enriched from blood (not recorded which). These TCRs come from a woman in her thirties or forties who had recovered from COVID-19.

This clone has a handful of counts. The chain carries TRBV6-1 and TRBJ1-2, with unresolved D. Trimming left V 2 bases short and J 6 bases short, with 10 bases between. The CDR3 has 13 residues. The germline CDR1 and CDR2 sequences are MNHNS and SASEGT. The CDR3 protein is CASSEMRINGYTF. In DNA, the CDR3 is TGTGCCAGCAGTGAAATGCGTATAAATGGCTACACCTTC.

The rearrangement joins TRBV5-1 to TRBJ1-2; no clear D gene. CDR3 length: 14 residues. The germline V gene has CDR1 SGHRS and CDR2 YFSETQ. V gave up 10 bases and J gave up 5 bases, with 21 bases separating them. This CDR3 reads CASHPGAEGYGYTF. DNA of the CDR3: TGCGCCTCACACCCGGGCGCAGAGGGTTATGGCTACACCTTC. Looking up the rest from reference TRBV5-1 and TRBJ1-2 gives the full variable domain: KAGVTQTPRYLIKTRGQQVTLSCSPISGHRSVSWYQQTPGQGLQFLFEYFSETQRNKGNFPGRFSGRQFSNSRSEMNVSTLELGDSALYLCASHPGAEGYGYTFGSGTRLTVV.

V usage is TRBV9 and J usage is TRBJ1-5; no clear D gene. The CDR3 is 13 residues long. Germline V gene lookup returns CDR1 SGDLS and CDR2 YYNGEE. Trimming stripped 2 bases from V and 4 bases from J, with 7 bases between. In DNA, the CDR3 is TGTGCCAGCAGCGTGGCAGATAATCAGCCCCAGCATTTT. As protein: CASSVADNQPQHF.

CDR3 bases: TGTGCCAGCAGTTCTAGTTTCCGAATCTTGGGGAACACTGAAGCTTTCTTT. Translating it yields CASSSSFRILGNTEAFF. The chain is built from TRBV27 and TRBJ1-1; D is uncertain. This CDR3 has 17 amino acids. Trimming removed 4 bases from V and 1 base from J, with 19 bases in between. Germline CDR1 is MNHEY and CDR2 is SMNVEV (reference sequence).

V and J are TRBV3-1 (or the pseudogene TRBV3-2) and TRBJ1-2; D gene ambiguous. Per the germline V gene, CDR1 is LGHDT and CDR2 is YNNKEL (reference sequence). This CDR3 contains 13 residues. V lost 1 base, J lost 5 bases, and 8 bases lay in between. Written as DNA, the CDR3 is TGTGCCAGCAGCCAAGGAGGGATATATGGCTACACCTTC. This encodes CASSQGGIYGYTF.

This chain links TRBV5-1 with TRBJ1-1, with D uncertain. The V end was cut by 3 bases, the J end by 4 bases, with 13 bases between. The CDR3 is made up of 14 amino acids. CDR1 and CDR2 from the germline V gene are SGHRS and YFSETQ. CDR3 protein: CASSSTVTPTEAFF. The CDR3 bases are TGCGCCAGCAGCTCAACAGTGACCCCCACTGAAGCTTTCTTT.

This clone was seen a few times. The chain carries TRBV7-2 and TRBJ2-2; D gene ambiguous. Trimming left V 10 bases short and J 1 base short, with 7 bases between. The CDR3 runs 12 residues. The germline V gene encodes CDR1 SGHTA and CDR2 FQGNSA. CDR3 sequence reads: CATTWNTGELFF. CDR3 coding DNA: TGTGCCACGACTTGGAACACCGGGGAGCTGTTTTTT. Drawing the rest from reference TRBV7-2 and TRBJ2-2, the complete variable domain is GAGVSQSPSNKVTEKGKDVELRCDPISGHTALYWYRQSLGQGLEFLIYFQGNSAPDKSGLPSDRFSAERTGGSVSTLTIQRTQQEDSAVYLCATTWNTGELFFGEGSRLTVL.

This chain connects TRBV18 to TRBJ1-3; no firm D call. Per the germline V gene, CDR1 is KGHSH and CDR2 is LQKENI. This CDR3 contains 16 residues. V was shortened by 0 bases and J by 0 bases, with 9 bases between the two germline ends. The CDR3 DNA is TGTGCCAGCTCACCACCAACGAAGAGCTCTGGAAACACCATATATTTT. Its translation: CASSPPTKSSGNTIYF.

The rearrangement uses TRBV7-2 and TRBJ1-1; 8 bases are a match to TRBD1. The V and J ends lost 4 bases and 10 bases, in that order; junction bases with no gene match: 8. Germline V gene data show CDR1 as SGHTA and CDR2 as FQGNSA. This CDR3 region has 13 residues. The CDR3 sequence is CASSSGGTGLAFF. CDR3 bases: TGTGCCAGCAGCTCCGGAGGGACAGGTCTAGCTTTCTTT.

The chain is built from TRBV5-8 and TRBJ2-7; 10 bases line up with TRBD1. Trimming cost V 2 bases and J 3 bases; bases outside gene matches: 2. The CDR3 is made up of 14 amino acids. The germline V gene encodes CDR1 SGHTS and CDR2 YDEGEE. CDR3 amino acids: CASSLDRGHYEQYF. For the CDR3, the DNA is TGTGCCAGCAGCTTAGACAGGGGGCACTACGAGCAGTACTTC.

The J gene is TRBJ1-2, the V gene TRBV18, with 10 bases identical to TRBD1. This CDR3 is 16 amino acids long. The germline V gene encodes CDR1 KGHSH and CDR2 LQKENI. The V and J ends lost 3 bases and 1 base, in that order; junction bases with no gene match: 5. CDR3 DNA sequence: TGTGCCAGCTCACCGGGACAGGGGACCTTTAACTATGGCTACACCTTC. It codes for CASSPGQGTFNYGYTF.

The chain carries TRBV3-1 (or the pseudogene TRBV3-2) and TRBJ2-5; TRBD2 might be the D (5 bases). The CDR3 totals 15 residues. The ends were cut back, 1 base at V and 5 bases at J, with 14 bases in the middle. Germline V gene lookup returns CDR1 LGHDT and CDR2 YNNKEL (reference sequence). DNA for the CDR3: TGTGCCAGCAGCCAAGCTACACCGAGAGGGGAGACCCAGTACTTC. Protein: CASSQATPRGETQYF.

The table lists this clone with a count of one. The rearrangement uses TRBV13 and TRBJ1-2; D is possibly TRBD1 (5 bases). The germline V gene has CDR1 PRHDT and CDR2 FYEKMQ (reference sequence). CDR3 length: 15 residues. Trimming left V 3 bases short and J 7 bases short, with 18 bases between. Written as DNA, the CDR3 is TGTGCCAGCAGCTTTTTTGACAGAAGAGGTGGTGGCTACACCTTC. Translation: CASSFFDRRGGGYTF.

This rearrangement joins TRBV7-9 to TRBJ2-3; D gene ambiguous. Germline lookup yields CDR1 SEHNR and CDR2 FQNEAQ (reference sequence). V gave up 5 bases and J gave up 4 bases, with 16 bases separating them. The length of the CDR3 is 15 residues. The DNA for the CDR3 is TGTGCCAGCAGCCCCCACGGTCTGTCCCCAGATACGCAGTATTTT. Translated, it gives CASSPHGLSPDTQYF.

Only one count was recorded for this clone. The rearrangement links TRBV7-2 to TRBJ2-1; 10 bases are shared with TRBD2. Germline V gene data show CDR1 as SGHTA and CDR2 as FQGNSA. The CDR3 spans 14 residues. V lost 5 bases to trimming and J lost 10 bases; unmatched junction nucleotides: 8. The CDR3 is CASSTNLLAGEQFF. CDR3 bases: TGTGCCAGCAGCACGAACCTACTAGCGGGAGAGCAGTTCTTC.